The sequence of this T cell receptor (beta chain) was determined in a study of T-cell memory formation after mild COVID-19. Whole-study results and caveats: Clones that shrank (day 15 to 85) were balanced CD4/CD8, whereas later expanders leaned CD4+. SARS-CoV-2 specificity was not confirmed for second-wave clones peaking on day 37. CD4+ contracting clones lay mainly in CM and EM, CD8+ ones in EMRA.

The CDR3 length is 15 residues. Losses at the gene ends were 6 bases for V and 5 bases for J; bases not matched to a gene: 8. As regards this clonotype: Its matching antigen is unknown.

Researchers used 5'RACE with constant-segment primers to make TCR alpha and TCR beta cDNA libraries that carry sample barcodes and UMIs. From the 5' RACE reads, TCRdb called clonotypes with MiXCR, one entry per CDR3 protein. The data contain about 320,000 distinct CDR3 sequences, roughly an eighth of them singletons. The specimen was PBMCs or a T cell subset sorted from them (not recorded which). The TCR comes from a man aged 18 to 30 who had mild COVID-19 (a few samples of this study predate the infection). Cell type and time point are not known. The chain links TRBV12-3 or TRBV12-4 to TRBJ2-1; 9 bases line up with TRBD1. CDR3 in amino acids: CASSRQGGKDNEQFF. The CDR3 coding sequence is TGTGCCAGCAGCCGACAGGGGGGAAAAGACAATGAGCAGTTCTTC.